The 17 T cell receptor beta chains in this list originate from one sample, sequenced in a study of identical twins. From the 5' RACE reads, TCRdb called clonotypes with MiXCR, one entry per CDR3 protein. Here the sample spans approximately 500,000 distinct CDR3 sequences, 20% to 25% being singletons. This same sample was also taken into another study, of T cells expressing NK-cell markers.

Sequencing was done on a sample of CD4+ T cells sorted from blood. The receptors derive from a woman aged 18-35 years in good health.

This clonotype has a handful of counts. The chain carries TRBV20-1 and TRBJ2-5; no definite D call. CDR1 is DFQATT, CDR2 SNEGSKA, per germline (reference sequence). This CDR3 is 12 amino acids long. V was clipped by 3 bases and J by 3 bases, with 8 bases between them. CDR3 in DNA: TGCAGTGCTAGGCACAGAGAAGAGACCCAGTACTTC. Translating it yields CSARHREETQYF.

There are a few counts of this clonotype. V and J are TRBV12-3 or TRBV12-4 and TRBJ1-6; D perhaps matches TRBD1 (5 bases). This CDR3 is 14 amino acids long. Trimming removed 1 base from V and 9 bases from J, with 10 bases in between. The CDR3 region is CASSLVRVGSPLHF. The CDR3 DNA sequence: TGTGCCAGCAGTTTAGTCAGGGTGGGTTCACCCCTCCACTTT.

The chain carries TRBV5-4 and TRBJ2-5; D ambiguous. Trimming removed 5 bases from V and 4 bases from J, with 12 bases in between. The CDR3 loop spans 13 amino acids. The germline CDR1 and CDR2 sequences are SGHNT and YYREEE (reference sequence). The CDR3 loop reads CASSLQMRETQYF. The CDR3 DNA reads TGTGCCAGCAGTCTACAGATGCGAGAGACCCAGTACTTC.

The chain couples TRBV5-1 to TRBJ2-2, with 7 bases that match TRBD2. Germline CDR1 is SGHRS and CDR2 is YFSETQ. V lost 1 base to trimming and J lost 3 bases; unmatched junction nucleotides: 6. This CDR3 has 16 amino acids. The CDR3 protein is CASSLLMAGDTGELFF. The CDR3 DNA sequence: TGCGCCAGCAGCTTGCTTATGGCGGGAGACACCGGGGAGCTGTTTTTT.

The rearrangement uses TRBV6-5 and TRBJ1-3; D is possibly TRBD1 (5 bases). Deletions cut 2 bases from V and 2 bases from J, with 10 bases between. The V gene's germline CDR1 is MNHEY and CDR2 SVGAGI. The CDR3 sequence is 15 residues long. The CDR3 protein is CASSYGWGPGNTIYF. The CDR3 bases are TGTGCCAGCAGTTACGGGTGGGGCCCTGGAAACACCATATATTTT.

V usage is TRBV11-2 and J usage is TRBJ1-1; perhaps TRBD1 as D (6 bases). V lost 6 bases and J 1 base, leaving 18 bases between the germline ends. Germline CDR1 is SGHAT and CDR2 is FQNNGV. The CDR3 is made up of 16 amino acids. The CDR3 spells CASRKVGGPGNTEAFF. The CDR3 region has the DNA TGTGCCAGCAGGAAAGTAGGGGGGCCGGGGAACACTGAAGCTTTCTTT.

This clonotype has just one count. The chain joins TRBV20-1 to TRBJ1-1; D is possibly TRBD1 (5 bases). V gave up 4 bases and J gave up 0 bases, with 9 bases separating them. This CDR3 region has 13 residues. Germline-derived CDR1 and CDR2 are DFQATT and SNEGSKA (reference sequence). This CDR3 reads CSAKLTVNTEAFF. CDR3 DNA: TGCAGTGCTAAACTGACAGTGAACACTGAAGCTTTCTTT.

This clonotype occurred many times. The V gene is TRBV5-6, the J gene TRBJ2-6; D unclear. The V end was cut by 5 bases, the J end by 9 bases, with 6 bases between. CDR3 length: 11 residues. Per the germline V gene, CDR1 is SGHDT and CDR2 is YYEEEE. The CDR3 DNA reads TGTGCCAGCAGATCTAACAACGTCCTGACTTTC. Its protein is CASRSNNVLTF. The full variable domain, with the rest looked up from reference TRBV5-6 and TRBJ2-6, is DAGVTQSPTHLIKTRGQQVTLRCSPKSGHDTVSWYQQALGQGPQFIFQYYEEEERQRGNFPDRFSGHQFPNYSSELNVNALLLGDSALYLCASRSNNVLTFGAGSRLTVL.

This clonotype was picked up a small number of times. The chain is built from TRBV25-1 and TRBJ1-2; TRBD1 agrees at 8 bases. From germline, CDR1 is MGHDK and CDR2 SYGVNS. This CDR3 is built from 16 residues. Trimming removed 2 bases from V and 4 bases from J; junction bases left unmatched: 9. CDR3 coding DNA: TGTGCCAGCAGTGAACCCGGGACAGGCAATACCTATGGCTACACCTTC. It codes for CASSEPGTGNTYGYTF.

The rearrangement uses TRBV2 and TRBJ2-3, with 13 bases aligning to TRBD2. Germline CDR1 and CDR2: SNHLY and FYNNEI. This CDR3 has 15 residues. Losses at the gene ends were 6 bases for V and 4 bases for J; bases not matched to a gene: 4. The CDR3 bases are TGTGCCAGCAGCGTACTAGCGGGGGGGGCAGATACGCAGTATTTT. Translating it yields CASSVLAGGADTQYF.

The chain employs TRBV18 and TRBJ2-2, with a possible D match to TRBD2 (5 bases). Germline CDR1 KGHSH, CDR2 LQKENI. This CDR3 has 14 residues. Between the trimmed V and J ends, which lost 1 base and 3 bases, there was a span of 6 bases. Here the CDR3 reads CASSPRADTGELFF. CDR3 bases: TGTGCCAGCTCACCACGAGCGGACACCGGGGAGCTGTTTTTT.

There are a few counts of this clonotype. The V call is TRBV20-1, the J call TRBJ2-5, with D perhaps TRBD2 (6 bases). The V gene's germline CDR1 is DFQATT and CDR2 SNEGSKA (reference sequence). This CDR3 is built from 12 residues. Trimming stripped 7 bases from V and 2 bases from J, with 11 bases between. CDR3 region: CSGSGRQETQYF. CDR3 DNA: TGCAGTGGTAGCGGAAGGCAAGAGACCCAGTACTTC.

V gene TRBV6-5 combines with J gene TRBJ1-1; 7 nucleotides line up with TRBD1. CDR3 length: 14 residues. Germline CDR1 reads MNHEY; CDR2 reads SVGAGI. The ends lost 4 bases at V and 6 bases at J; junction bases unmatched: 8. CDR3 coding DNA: TGTGCCAGCAGTTCCGCCACAGGGGTAGCTGAAGCTTTCTTT. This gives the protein CASSSATGVAEAFF.

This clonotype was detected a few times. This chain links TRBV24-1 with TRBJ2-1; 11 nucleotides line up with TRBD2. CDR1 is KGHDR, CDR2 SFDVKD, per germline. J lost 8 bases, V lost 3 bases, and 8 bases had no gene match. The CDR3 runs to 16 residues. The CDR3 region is CATSDPTSGSLDEQFF. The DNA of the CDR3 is TGTGCCACCAGTGATCCTACTAGCGGGAGCCTTGATGAGCAGTTCTTC.

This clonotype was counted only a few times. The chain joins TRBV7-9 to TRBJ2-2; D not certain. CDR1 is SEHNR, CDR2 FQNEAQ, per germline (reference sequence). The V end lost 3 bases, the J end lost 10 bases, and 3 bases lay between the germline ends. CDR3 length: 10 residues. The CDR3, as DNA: TGTGCCAGCAGCTTCGAGGAGCTGTTTTTT. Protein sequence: CASSFEELFF.

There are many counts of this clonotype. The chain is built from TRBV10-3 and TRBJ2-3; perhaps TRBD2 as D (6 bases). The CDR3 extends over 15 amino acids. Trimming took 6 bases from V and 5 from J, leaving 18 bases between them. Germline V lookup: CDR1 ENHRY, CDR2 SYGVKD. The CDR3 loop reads CAIRGHAGPEDTQYF. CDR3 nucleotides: TGTGCCATCAGGGGTCACGCGGGACCTGAAGATACGCAGTATTTT.

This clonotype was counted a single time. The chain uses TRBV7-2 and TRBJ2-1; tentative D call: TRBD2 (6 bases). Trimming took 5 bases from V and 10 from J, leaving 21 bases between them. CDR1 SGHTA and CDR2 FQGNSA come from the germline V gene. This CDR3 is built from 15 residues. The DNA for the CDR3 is TGTGCCAGCAGCCCATCCGGGGGTTCTTCGATCGAGCAGTTCTTC. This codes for CASSPSGGSSIEQFF.